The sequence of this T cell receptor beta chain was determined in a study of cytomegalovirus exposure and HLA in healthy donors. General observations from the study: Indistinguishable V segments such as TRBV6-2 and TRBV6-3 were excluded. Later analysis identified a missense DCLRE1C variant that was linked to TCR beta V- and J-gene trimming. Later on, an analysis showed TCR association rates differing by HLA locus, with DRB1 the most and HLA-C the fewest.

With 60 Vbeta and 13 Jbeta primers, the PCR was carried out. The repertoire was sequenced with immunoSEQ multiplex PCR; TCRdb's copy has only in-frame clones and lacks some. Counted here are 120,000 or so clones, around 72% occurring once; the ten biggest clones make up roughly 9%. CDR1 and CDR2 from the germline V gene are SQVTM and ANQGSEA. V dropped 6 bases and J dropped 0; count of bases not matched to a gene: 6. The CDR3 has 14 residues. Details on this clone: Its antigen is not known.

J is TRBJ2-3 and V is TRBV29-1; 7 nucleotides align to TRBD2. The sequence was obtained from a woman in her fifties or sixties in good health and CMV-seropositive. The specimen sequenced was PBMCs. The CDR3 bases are TGCAGCGTGGGGGGGAGCCGCAGCACAGATACGCAGTATTTT. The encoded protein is CSVGGSRSTDTQYF.